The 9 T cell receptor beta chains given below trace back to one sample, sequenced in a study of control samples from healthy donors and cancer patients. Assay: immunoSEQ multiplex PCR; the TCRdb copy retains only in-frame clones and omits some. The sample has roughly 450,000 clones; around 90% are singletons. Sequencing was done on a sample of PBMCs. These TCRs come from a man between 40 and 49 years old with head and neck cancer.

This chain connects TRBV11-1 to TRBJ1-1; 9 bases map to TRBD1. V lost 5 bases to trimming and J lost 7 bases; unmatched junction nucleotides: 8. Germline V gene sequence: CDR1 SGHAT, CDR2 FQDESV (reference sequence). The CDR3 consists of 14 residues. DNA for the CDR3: TGTGCCAGCAGCCGACAGGGGGTTAATCGTGAAGCTTTCTTT. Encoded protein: CASSRQGVNREAFF.

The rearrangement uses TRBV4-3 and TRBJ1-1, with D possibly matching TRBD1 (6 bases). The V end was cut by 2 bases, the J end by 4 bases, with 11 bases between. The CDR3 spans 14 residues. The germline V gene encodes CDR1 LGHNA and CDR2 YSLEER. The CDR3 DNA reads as TGCGCCAGCAGCCAAACCCTAGGGGGCACTGAAGCTTTCTTT. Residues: CASSQTLGGTEAFF.

The DNA for the CDR3 is TGTGCCAGCAGCCCCACGGGGGTGGATCCTACCGAAAAACTGTTTTTT. Its protein is CASSPTGVDPTEKLFF. The chain employs TRBV5-6 and TRBJ1-4, with D possibly matching TRBD1 (5 bases). The germline V gene has CDR1 SGHDT and CDR2 YYEEEE. CDR3 size: 16 residues. The V end was cut by 4 bases, the J end by 8 bases, with 21 bases between.

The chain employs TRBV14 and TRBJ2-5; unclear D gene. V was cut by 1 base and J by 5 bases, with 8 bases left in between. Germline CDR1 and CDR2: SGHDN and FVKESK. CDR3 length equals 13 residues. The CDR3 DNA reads TGTGCCAGCAGCCAAGCCCCTATTGAGACCCAGTACTTC. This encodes CASSQAPIETQYF.

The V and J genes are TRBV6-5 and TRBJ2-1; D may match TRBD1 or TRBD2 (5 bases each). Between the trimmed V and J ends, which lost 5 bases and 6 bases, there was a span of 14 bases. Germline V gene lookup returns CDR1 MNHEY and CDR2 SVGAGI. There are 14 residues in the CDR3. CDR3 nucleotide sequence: TGTGCCAGCAGTCGGGACGTTCTTCCCAATGAGCAGTTCTTC. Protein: CASSRDVLPNEQFF.

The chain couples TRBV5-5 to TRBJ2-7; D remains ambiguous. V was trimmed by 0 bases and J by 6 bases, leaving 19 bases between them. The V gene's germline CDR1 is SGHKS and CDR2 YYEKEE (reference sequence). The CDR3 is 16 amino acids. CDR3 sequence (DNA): TGTGCCAGCAGCTTGGCGGGCCACGCAACCTACTTCGAGCAGTACTTC. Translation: CASSLAGHATYFEQYF.

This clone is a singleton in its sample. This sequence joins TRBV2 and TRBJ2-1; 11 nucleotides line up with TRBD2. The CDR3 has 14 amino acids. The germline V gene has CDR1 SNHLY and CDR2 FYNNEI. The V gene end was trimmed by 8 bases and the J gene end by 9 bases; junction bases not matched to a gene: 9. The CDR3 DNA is TGTGCCAGCCGAGGAACTAGCGGGGGATCTGAGCAGTTCTTC. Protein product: CASRGTSGGSEQFF.

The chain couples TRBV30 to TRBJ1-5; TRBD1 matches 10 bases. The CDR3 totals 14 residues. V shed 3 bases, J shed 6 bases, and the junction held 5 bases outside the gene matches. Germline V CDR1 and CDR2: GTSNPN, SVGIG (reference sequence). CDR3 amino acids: CAWRGTGEGQPQHF. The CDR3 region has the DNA TGTGCCTGGAGGGGGACAGGGGAAGGTCAGCCCCAGCATTTT.

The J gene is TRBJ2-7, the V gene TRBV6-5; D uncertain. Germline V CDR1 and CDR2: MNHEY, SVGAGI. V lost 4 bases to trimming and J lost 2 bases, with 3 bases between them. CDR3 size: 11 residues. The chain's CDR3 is CASSSPYEQYF. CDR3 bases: TGTGCCAGCAGTTCCCCCTACGAGCAGTACTTC.